This T cell receptor (beta chain) was captured in a study of cytomegalovirus exposure and HLA in healthy donors. The study ran its PCR with 60 Vbeta and 13 Jbeta primers. Profiling relied on immunoSEQ multiplex PCR, and the TCRdb table lists in-frame clones only, not all of them. In the table there are around 250,000 clones, 75% to 85% of which are singletons. Trimming left V 8 bases short and J 1 base short, with 19 bases between. There are 16 residues in the CDR3. The specimen was PBMCs. The sequence came from an older woman in good health and CMV-seropositive. The V gene is TRBV5-3, the J gene TRBJ1-3, with D uncertain. TRBV5-3 is treated as an ORF (open reading frame) with a function not yet certain. For the CDR3, the DNA is TGTGCCAGGGAGAAAGAAAAGGGAGAATCTGGAAACACCATATATTTT. Protein: CAREKEKGESGNTIYF.